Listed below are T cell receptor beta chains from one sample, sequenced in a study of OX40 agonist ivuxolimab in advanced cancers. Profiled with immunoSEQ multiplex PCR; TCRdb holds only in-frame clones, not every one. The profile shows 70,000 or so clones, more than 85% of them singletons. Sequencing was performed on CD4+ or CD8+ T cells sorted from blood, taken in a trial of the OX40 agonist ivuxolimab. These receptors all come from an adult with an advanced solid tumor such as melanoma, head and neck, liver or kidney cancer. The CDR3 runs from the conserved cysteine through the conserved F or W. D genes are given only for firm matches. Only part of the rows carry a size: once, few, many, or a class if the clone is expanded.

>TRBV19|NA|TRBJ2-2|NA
CASTNFGPGELFF
TGTGCCAGTACCAACTTCGGCCCCGGGGAGCTGTTTTTT
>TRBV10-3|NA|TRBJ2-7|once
CAISGGQPSYEQYF
TGTGCCATCAGCGGGGGACAGCCTTCCTACGAGCAGTACTTC
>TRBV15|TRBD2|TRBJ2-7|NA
CATSRDLGGLAAYEQYF
TGTGCCACCAGCAGAGATTTGGGCGGACTAGCGGCCTACGAGCAGTACTTC
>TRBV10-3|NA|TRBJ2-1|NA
CAISDSGSNEQFF
TGTGCCATCAGTGACTCGGGGTCCAATGAGCAGTTCTTC
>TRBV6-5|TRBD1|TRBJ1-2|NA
CASSYRQGSGYTF
TGTGCCAGCAGTTATCGACAGGGCAGTGGTTACACCTTC
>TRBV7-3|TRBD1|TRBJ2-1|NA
CASSLTSQGAHNEQFF
TGTGCCAGCAGCTTAACGTCTCAGGGGGCCCACAATGAGCAGTTCTTC
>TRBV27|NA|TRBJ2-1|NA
CASSPRTRGGNEQFF
TGTGCCAGCAGTCCCCGGACTAGAGGGGGCAATGAGCAGTTCTTC
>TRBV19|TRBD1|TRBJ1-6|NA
CASSQGGSNSPLHF
TGTGCCAGTAGCCAGGGGGGAAGTAATTCACCCCTCCACTTT
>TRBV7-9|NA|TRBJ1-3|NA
CASSFGGFSGNTIYF
TGTGCCAGCAGCTTCGGAGGTTTCTCTGGAAACACCATATATTTT
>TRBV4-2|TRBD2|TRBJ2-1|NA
CASSQDIPRTSGPTYNEQFF
TGTGCCAGCAGCCAAGATATTCCCCGGACTAGCGGGCCCACCTACAATGAGCAGTTCTTC
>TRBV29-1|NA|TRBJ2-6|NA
CSVDTGANVLTF
TGCAGCGTTGATACTGGGGCCAACGTCCTGACTTTC
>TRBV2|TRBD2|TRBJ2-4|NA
CASSEVLAGGPNAKNIQYF
TGTGCCAGCAGTGAAGTTTTAGCGGGAGGGCCTAACGCCAAAAACATTCAGTACTTC
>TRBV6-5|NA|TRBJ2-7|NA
CASIGGPNEQYF
TGTGCCAGCATAGGGGGACCCAACGAGCAGTACTTC
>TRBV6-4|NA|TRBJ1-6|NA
CASSKEGNSPLHF
TGTGCCAGCAGTAAGGAGGGGAACTCACCCCTCCACTTT
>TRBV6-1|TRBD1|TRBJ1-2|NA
CASRAGQGNYGYTF
TGTGCCAGCAGGGCCGGACAGGGGAACTATGGCTACACCTTC
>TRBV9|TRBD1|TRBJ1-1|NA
CASSGGTGGRAEAFF
TGTGCCAGCAGCGGCGGGACAGGGGGAAGGGCTGAAGCTTTCTTT
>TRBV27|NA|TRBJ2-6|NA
CASRYRDVFGGANVLTF
TGTGCCAGCAGATACCGGGACGTCTTTGGTGGGGCCAACGTCCTGACTTTC
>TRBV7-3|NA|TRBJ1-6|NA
CASSFGQNNSPLHF
TGTGCCAGCAGCTTTGGACAGAATAATTCACCCCTCCACTTT
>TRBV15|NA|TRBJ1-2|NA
CATSRDGSGGYTF
TGTGCCACCAGCAGAGATGGTTCCGGAGGCTACACCTTC
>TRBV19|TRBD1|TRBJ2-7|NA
CASSNTGVREQYF
TGTGCCAGTAGCAATACAGGGGTCCGCGAGCAGTACTTC
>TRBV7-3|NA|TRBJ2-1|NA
CASSPISGRGENEQFF
TGTGCCAGCAGCCCCATTTCGGGAAGGGGGGAGAATGAGCAGTTCTTC
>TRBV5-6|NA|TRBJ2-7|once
CASSSTAGGTSTSRYEQYF
TGTGCCAGCAGCTCCACCGCGGGTGGGACCTCGACGTCCCGCTACGAGCAGTACTTC
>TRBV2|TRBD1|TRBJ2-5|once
CASSIAGTGGETQYF
TGTGCCAGCAGCATAGCCGGAACAGGGGGAGAGACCCAGTACTTC
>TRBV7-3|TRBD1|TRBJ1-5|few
CASSPQGDGIWPQHF
TGTGCCAGCAGCCCTCAGGGGGACGGGATCTGGCCCCAGCATTTT
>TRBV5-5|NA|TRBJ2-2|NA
CASSSTGSRGTGELFF
TGTGCCAGCAGCTCGACAGGTTCTAGGGGCACCGGGGAGCTGTTTTTT
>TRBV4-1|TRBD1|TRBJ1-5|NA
CASSPAGGDQSQHF
TGCGCCAGCAGCCCAGCAGGGGGCGATCAGTCCCAGCATTTT
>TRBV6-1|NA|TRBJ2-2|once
CASRGFGVNTGELFF
TGTGCCAGCAGGGGGTTTGGAGTGAACACCGGGGAGCTGTTTTTT